Listed below are T cell receptor beta chains from one sample, sequenced in a study of cytomegalovirus exposure and HLA in healthy donors. Produced via immunoSEQ multiplex PCR; TCRdb's table is partial and in-frame only. The table includes about 110,000 clones, 70% to 80% detected once. The sample comprised PBMCs. The receptors stem from a female donor in good health and CMV-seronegative. The CDR3 runs from the conserved cysteine through the conserved F or W. Each record gives: clone size, V gene, D gene, J gene, CDR3 DNA, CDR3 protein. D genes are given only for firm matches. Clone sizes are given selectively: once, few, many, or a class where the clone is expanded.

once,TRBV5-1,TRBD1,TRBJ2-5,TGCGCCAGCAGCTATGGACAGGGGACAGAGACCCAGTACTTC,CASSYGQGTETQYF
NA,TRBV10-3,NA,TRBJ2-7,TGTGCCACCAGTGTCCCGGGACTTCACCCCTACGAGCAGTACTTC,CATSVPGLHPYEQYF
NA,TRBV9,NA,TRBJ2-2,TGTGCCAGCACGGAGGCAAGCTCCACCGGGGAGCTGTTTTTT,CASTEASSTGELFF
NA,TRBV19,TRBD1,TRBJ2-7,TGTGCCAGTAGGCTACAGGGGACATACGAGCAGTACTTC,CASRLQGTYEQYF
NA,TRBV5-1,TRBD2,TRBJ2-5,TGCGCCAGCAGCTACCAGCGGGAGGGAGTAGAGACCCAGTACTTC,CASSYQREGVETQYF
NA,TRBV6-1,NA,TRBJ1-1,TGTGCCAGCACCGCCGTTCTCACTCCCACTGAAGCTTTCTTT,CASTAVLTPTEAFF
NA,TRBV6-1,NA,TRBJ2-7,TGTGCCAGCAGTGAACCGGGGGTCTACGAGCAGTACTTC,CASSEPGVYEQYF
few,TRBV7-8,NA,TRBJ2-1,TGTGCCAGCAGCCCTTTTTCCCCGTATGAGGGTGAGCAGTTCTTC,CASSPFSPYEGEQFF
NA,TRBV7-2,NA,TRBJ1-1,TGTGCCAGCAGCTTAGTCGGTTCGGGGATGAACACTGAAGCTTTCTTT,CASSLVGSGMNTEAFF
NA,TRBV13,NA,TRBJ2-7,TGTGCCAGCAGCCCCGGGACACCTTCCTACGAGCAGTACTTC,CASSPGTPSYEQYF
NA,TRBV29-1,TRBD1,TRBJ1-1,TGCAGCGTTGCAGGGACAGGGGCCACTGAAGCTTTCTTT,CSVAGTGATEAFF
NA,TRBV15,TRBD1,TRBJ1-4,TGTGCCACCAAAGACAGGGGGAATTTGGCTAATGAAAAACTGTTTTTT,CATKDRGNLANEKLFF
NA,TRBV5-4,NA,TRBJ2-1,TGTGCCAGCAGCTTGGTACGGGGGAACAATGAGCAGTTCTTC,CASSLVRGNNEQFF
NA,TRBV5-5,TRBD2,TRBJ2-2,TGTGCCAGCAGCTTCTCCCGGACTAGCGGTAACACCGGGGAGCTGTTTTTT,CASSFSRTSGNTGELFF
NA,TRBV27,NA,TRBJ2-7,TGTGCCTCCTGTGCGGCGGGGAGCTCCTACGAGCAGTACTTC,CASCAAGSSYEQYF
NA,TRBV4-2,NA,TRBJ2-3,TGTGCCAGCAGCCAAGATCCCCTTAGCACAGATACGCAGTATTTT,CASSQDPLSTDTQYF
NA,TRBV18,TRBD2,TRBJ2-7,TGTGCCAGCTCACCTAGCGGGAGGGCCTACGAGCAGTACTTC,CASSPSGRAYEQYF
NA,TRBV19,NA,TRBJ1-5,TGTGCCAGTAGTATCATAGGGGATAGCAATCAGCCCCAGCATTTT,CASSIIGDSNQPQHF
NA,TRBV2,NA,TRBJ2-7,TGTGCCAGCAGTGGGGGGCAGGGAGTGTACGAGCAGTACTTC,CASSGGQGVYEQYF
NA,TRBV27,NA,TRBJ1-5,TGTGCCAGCAGTTTATCTCCGTTTGAGCCCCAGCATTTT,CASSLSPFEPQHF
NA,TRBV5-6,NA,TRBJ1-1,TGTGCCAGCAGCTCATCTGCAGGTTTTCACACTGAAGCTTTCTTT,CASSSSAGFHTEAFF
NA,TRBV5-1,TRBD1,TRBJ2-1,TGCGCCAGCAGCGGGACAGGGGACCCTTACAATGAGCAGTTCTTC,CASSGTGDPYNEQFF
few,TRBV30,NA,TRBJ1-6,TGTGCCTGGAGGGGCTCTGGTCCGCTTCTCCACTTT,CAWRGSGPLLHF
NA,TRBV7-9,TRBD1,TRBJ2-7,TGTGCCAGCAGCTCCCGACAGGGGAAGACCTCCTACGAGCAGTACTTC,CASSSRQGKTSYEQYF
NA,TRBV30,NA,TRBJ2-7,TGTGCCTGGAGTGTTATTGAACGGTCCTACGGGCAGTACTTC,CAWSVIERSYGQYF
NA,TRBV5-6,NA,TRBJ1-2,TGTGCCAGCAGCTTGACAGGTGTCTATGGCTACACCTTC,CASSLTGVYGYTF
once,TRBV10-3,TRBD2,TRBJ2-1,TGTGCCATCAGTGAGGGAACTAGCGGGAGGGACAATGAGCAGTTCTTC,CAISEGTSGRDNEQFF
NA,TRBV19,TRBD2,TRBJ2-3,TGTGCCAGTAGCGCAGGGAGGGGTTCAGATACGCAGTATTTT,CASSAGRGSDTQYF
NA,TRBV4-1,NA,TRBJ2-1,TGCGCCAGCAGCCAATGGAGTACAGGGAGCTCCTACAATGAGCAGTTCTTC,CASSQWSTGSSYNEQFF
NA,TRBV6-5,NA,TRBJ1-1,TGTGCCAGCAGTACTACGCAGGGGAACACTGAAGCTTTCTTT,CASSTTQGNTEAFF
few,TRBV4-3,TRBD2,TRBJ2-2,TGCGCCAGCAGCCTGGGACTAGCGGAGAACACCGGGGAGCTGTTTTTT,CASSLGLAENTGELFF
NA,TRBV9,TRBD2,TRBJ2-5,TGTGCCAGCAGCTCGGGACTAGCGGGCCTAGGGGGAGAGACCCAGTACTTC,CASSSGLAGLGGETQYF
NA,TRBV7-8,NA,TRBJ2-1,TGTGCCAGCAGCCCCCGGGACTTCCTTTCGTCGCAGTTCTTC,CASSPRDFLSSQFF
once,TRBV15,TRBD1,TRBJ2-1,TGTGCCACCAACAGGGGGCTATCGAACAATGAGCAGTTCTTC,CATNRGLSNNEQFF
NA,TRBV11-2,TRBD1,TRBJ2-5,TGTGCCAGCAGCTTAGGAGGGGGCGGAGGAGAGACCCAGTACTTC,CASSLGGGGGETQYF
NA,TRBV7-9,NA,TRBJ2-6,TGTGCCAGCAGCTTGCGGGGACAGATTTCTGGGGCCAACGTCCTGACTTTC,CASSLRGQISGANVLTF
once,TRBV5-5,TRBD1,TRBJ2-1,TGTGCCAGCAGCTTCGGACAGGCGTACAATGAGCAGTTCTTC,CASSFGQAYNEQFF
NA,TRBV30,NA,TRBJ1-3,TGTGCCGGTTCCGTAGAGTTCTCTGGAAACACCATATATTTT,CAGSVEFSGNTIYF
once,TRBV14,NA,TRBJ1-2,TGTGCCAGCAGCCACATCTTCGGGACACCTGATAACTATGGCTACACCTTC,CASSHIFGTPDNYGYTF
NA,TRBV6-5,TRBD1,TRBJ2-2,TGTGCCAGTTCCCTACAGGGGGCCACCGGGGAGCTGTTTTTT,CASSLQGATGELFF
NA,TRBV9,TRBD1,TRBJ1-2,TGTGCCAGCAGGGGAGACAGGGAAGGTGGCTACACCTTC,CASRGDREGGYTF
NA,TRBV7-2,NA,TRBJ2-6,TGTGCCAGCAGCTTATGGGAGTCTGGGGCCAACGTCCTGACTTTC,CASSLWESGANVLTF
NA,TRBV28,NA,TRBJ1-5,TGTGCCAGCAGTTCCCCGGCAGGGGTTAATCAGCCCCAGCATTTT,CASSSPAGVNQPQHF
NA,TRBV2,TRBD2,TRBJ2-2,TGTGCCAGCAGTGGGCTAGCGGGAATCACCGGGGAGCTGTTTTTT,CASSGLAGITGELFF
few,TRBV18,TRBD1,TRBJ1-2,TGTGCCAGCTCACCATTGACAGGGGATGGCTACACCTTC,CASSPLTGDGYTF
NA,TRBV7-3,NA,TRBJ2-7,TGTGCCAGCAGAAGGCGGGGCATCGGGCCCTACGAGCAGTACTTC,CASRRRGIGPYEQYF
NA,TRBV15,NA,TRBJ2-3,TGTGCCACCAGCAGAGATCAGGGTCCCCCAGATACGCAGTATTTT,CATSRDQGPPDTQYF
NA,TRBV2,NA,TRBJ1-2,TGTGCCAGCAGTGATTTTCAGGGATCCCAGCCTAACTATGGCTACACCTTC,CASSDFQGSQPNYGYTF
NA,TRBV7-8,TRBD2,TRBJ2-1,TGTGCCAGCAGCTTAACGGGACTAGCGGGATTGAATGAGCAGTTCTTC,CASSLTGLAGLNEQFF
NA,TRBV13,NA,TRBJ1-1,TGTGCCAGCAGCACACAAGGGGGTGGTGAAGCTTTCTTT,CASSTQGGGEAFF
few,TRBV7-6,NA,TRBJ2-2,TGTGCCAGCAGCTTATCGTTCAGGAGCCGGGGGGCTAACACCGGGGAGCTGTTTTTT,CASSLSFRSRGANTGELFF
NA,TRBV21-1,NA,TRBJ2-7,TGTGCCAGCAGCCTCGGGACTAGCCTCGACGAGCAGTACTTC,CASSLGTSLDEQYF